This T cell receptor (beta chain) was identified during a study of T cells in Graves' hyperthyroidism and ophthalmopathy. This clonotype was seen ten or more times. Amplified TCR beta CDR3 regions derived from RNA transcripts. TCR CDR3 regions were first amplified by RT-PCR with HTBI primers. One entry per CDR3 protein results from TCRdb running MiXCR on the multiplex PCR reads. The sample has around 700,000 distinct CDR3 sequences, under 20% seen once. PBMCs were obtained from 10 ml fresh peripheral blood. The J segment lost 2 bases and the V segment lost 4 bases, leaving 10 bases of the junction unmatched. The germline V gene encodes CDR1 SGHAT and CDR2 FQNNGV. The CDR3 loop spans 16 amino acids.

This TCR derives from a woman between 45 and 60 years old with Graves' hyperthyroidism that later progressed to Graves' ophthalmopathy. The rearrangement joins TRBV11-2 to TRBJ1-2; TRBD1 matches 7 bases. Sequencing was done on a sample of blood. The CDR3 region has the DNA TGTGCCAGCAGCTCCCCGTGGACAGGAAGAAACTATGGCTACACCTTC. Protein: CASSSPWTGRNYGYTF.